This is a list of T cell receptor beta chains from one sample in a study of blood T cell repertoires in COVID-19. The table came from immunoSEQ multiplex PCR; TCRdb's copy has only in-frame clones and leaves some out. The repertoire has 250,000 to 300,000 clones, around 80% of them found once; the top ten carry around 4.1%. Material: PBMCs or T cells enriched from blood (not recorded which). These receptors all stem from a man aged 30-40 years with acute COVID-19. The CDR3 runs from the conserved cysteine through the conserved F or W. D genes are given only for firm matches. The size of a clone is reported for some rows only, either as once, few or many, or as a class for expanded clones.

v_call	j_call	d_call	clone_size	cdr3_nt	cdr3_aa
TRBV5-1	TRBJ2-1	TRBD1	few	TGCGCCAGCTCCATAGGGACAGCGAATGAGCAGTTCTTC	CASSIGTANEQFF
TRBV9	TRBJ2-5	TRBD2	NA	TGTGCCAGCAGCGGACGGGGGGGAGAGACCCAGTACTTC	CASSGRGGETQYF
TRBV19	TRBJ2-2	NA	NA	TGTGCCAGTAGTATTGGGCCCGGGGAGGCGAACACCGGGGAGCTGTTTTTT	CASSIGPGEANTGELFF
TRBV11-3	TRBJ1-4	TRBD1	NA	TGTGCCAGCAGCTGGGACAGTTTTGGAAAACTGTTTTTT	CASSWDSFGKLFF
TRBV24-1	TRBJ2-2	NA	NA	TGTGCCACCAGTGACCCCGGGGTAGTCGGCTCCGGGGAGCTGTTTTTT	CATSDPGVVGSGELFF
TRBV28	TRBJ2-3	NA	once	TGTGCCAGCACCCAACAGGGTGGCACGCAGTATTTT	CASTQQGGTQYF
TRBV5-4	TRBJ1-1	NA	once	TGTGCCAGCAGCCCGGCGTGGACAGCCAGAAACACTGAAGCTTTCTTT	CASSPAWTARNTEAFF
TRBV14	TRBJ1-5	NA	NA	TGTGCCAGCAGCCAAGGCCCGGGTTGCAATCAGCCCCAGCATTTT	CASSQGPGCNQPQHF
TRBV7-3	TRBJ1-1	NA	NA	TGTGCCAGCAGCTTATCCCCAAGCAACACTGAAGCTTTCTTT	CASSLSPSNTEAFF
TRBV2	TRBJ2-2	TRBD1	NA	TGTGCCAGCAGTGAAGGGGACAGGGGGCACACCGGGGAGCTGTTTTTT	CASSEGDRGHTGELFF
TRBV4-2	TRBJ1-2	NA	NA	TGTGCCAGCAGTCAAGACAGTGGCTACACCTTC	CASSQDSGYTF
TRBV7-6	TRBJ2-1	TRBD1	NA	TGTGCCAGCAGCCCGGGACAGGGAACATTAGATGAGCAGTTCTTC	CASSPGQGTLDEQFF
TRBV12-5	TRBJ2-3	TRBD2	NA	TGTGCTAGTGGGGGGTCGGCGGGAGCGGATACGCAGTATTTT	CASGGSAGADTQYF
TRBV24-1	TRBJ1-5	NA	NA	TGTGCCACCAGTGATACCGGGACTCCACGGGGGCCCCAGCATTTT	CATSDTGTPRGPQHF
TRBV5-4	TRBJ1-4	TRBD1	NA	TGTGCCAGCAGCTTGGATGCAGGGGGAGGTGAAAAACTGTTTTTT	CASSLDAGGGEKLFF
TRBV15	TRBJ2-3	NA	once	TGTGCCACCAGCAGCTACACAGATACGCAGTATTTT	CATSSYTDTQYF
TRBV5-8	TRBJ1-4	NA	NA	TGTGCCAGCAGCTTGGGGCGGGGACCGAAAGGGGAAAAACTGTTTTTT	CASSLGRGPKGEKLFF
TRBV18	TRBJ1-1	TRBD1	NA	TGTGCCAGCTCACCGAACAGGGGGCGGAACACTGAAGCTTTCTTT	CASSPNRGRNTEAFF
TRBV5-1	TRBJ1-1	NA	NA	TGCGCCAGCAGCTTAAACCTGGGGCTGGCGAACACTGAAGCTTTCTTT	CASSLNLGLANTEAFF
TRBV2	TRBJ1-1	NA	NA	TGTGCCAGCAGGCCGGGACACCAGAACACTGAAGCTTTCTTT	CASRPGHQNTEAFF
TRBV5-1	TRBJ1-1	TRBD1	NA	TGCGCCAGCAGCTTGGCCCCGCGGATAAGGACAGGGGAGGTGAGGACTGAAGCTTTCTTT	CASSLAPRIRTGEVRTEAFF
TRBV2	TRBJ1-6	NA	NA	TGTGCCACGGTGTTACAGGGCGTAAATTCACCCCTCCACTTT	CATVLQGVNSPLHF
TRBV3-1/TRBV3-2	TRBJ1-6	TRBD1	NA	TGTGCCAGCAGCCCTACGACAGGGGGGACACCCCTCCACTTT	CASSPTTGGTPLHF
TRBV3-1/TRBV3-2	TRBJ1-1	NA	once	TGTGCCAGCACAAGGGGTTACGTTGACACTGAAGCTTTCTTT	CASTRGYVDTEAFF
TRBV7-9	TRBJ2-1	TRBD2	NA	TGTGCCAGCAGCTTCTCCGGACTAGCGGGAGGGCAGACCTACAATGAGCAGTTCTTC	CASSFSGLAGGQTYNEQFF
TRBV12-5	TRBJ1-1	NA	NA	TGTGCTAGTGGTTTGGCAGGGACTGAAGCTTTCTTT	CASGLAGTEAFF
TRBV7-9	TRBJ1-2	NA	NA	TGTGCCAGCAGCTTAATAGGGGGGGGCAGGGCCTCTTATGGCTACACCTTC	CASSLIGGGRASYGYTF
TRBV6-5	TRBJ1-3	NA	NA	TGTGCCAGCTTACCACAGGATAACTCTGGAAACACCATATATTTT	CASLPQDNSGNTIYF
TRBV2	TRBJ1-4	TRBD1	NA	TGTGCCAGCAGTCGGGACAGGGTGGCAACTAATGAAAAACTGTTTTTT	CASSRDRVATNEKLFF
TRBV5-4	TRBJ1-1	NA	NA	TGTGCCAGCAGCCGCCCAGGGAACACTGAAGCTTTCTTT	CASSRPGNTEAFF
TRBV11-3	TRBJ1-4	NA	NA	TGTGCCAGCAGCTTAGCCAGGGGTATAACAACTAATGAAAAACTGTTTTTT	CASSLARGITTNEKLFF
TRBV7-8	TRBJ1-4	TRBD1	NA	TGTGCCAGCAGCCCAACTCGGACAGGGGATGAAAAACTGTTTTTT	CASSPTRTGDEKLFF
TRBV3-1/TRBV3-2	TRBJ2-3	TRBD2	once	TGTGCCAGCACCCCTAGCGGGGTAATGAGCACAGATACGCAGTATTTT	CASTPSGVMSTDTQYF
TRBV19	TRBJ1-2	TRBD1	NA	TGTGCCAGTACCCCAGGGGGACAGGTGCCCTTCTATGGCTACACCTTC	CASTPGGQVPFYGYTF
TRBV18	TRBJ1-1	NA	NA	TGTGCCAGCTCACCTTCTGGAGGATCCGAAGCTTTCTTT	CASSPSGGSEAFF
TRBV19	TRBJ2-6	TRBD1	NA	TGTGCCAGTAGTACTCGTGGGACAGGGGGCTCTGGGGCCAACGTCCTGACTTTC	CASSTRGTGGSGANVLTF
TRBV6-5	TRBJ2-3	TRBD2	NA	TGTGCCAGCAGTTACCCCACTCCGACTGTGGGACTAGTCTTGTATTTT	CASSYPTPTVGLVLYF
TRBV27	TRBJ1-6	TRBD1	NA	TGTGCCAGCAGTCCCCACAGGGGTAGTAATTCACCCCTCCACTTT	CASSPHRGSNSPLHF
TRBV7-9	TRBJ2-3	TRBD2	once	TGTGCCAGCAGCTTAGTTAGCGGGGGGCACACAGATACGCAGTATTTT	CASSLVSGGHTDTQYF
TRBV27	TRBJ2-1	NA	NA	TGTGCCAGCAGTTTAAGACAGGGAGGTGAGCAGTTCTTC	CASSLRQGGEQFF
TRBV2	TRBJ2-1	TRBD1	NA	TGTGCCAGCAAGGCGGGACAGGGATCCAATGAGCAGTTCTTC	CASKAGQGSNEQFF
TRBV4-1	TRBJ2-3	TRBD2	NA	TGCGCCAGCAGCCAGCCGGGACTAGCGGGAGGGGGCACAGATACGCAGTATTTT	CASSQPGLAGGGTDTQYF
TRBV7-3	TRBJ2-3	NA	NA	TGTGCCAGCAGCCGAGCGCACGGAGATACGCAGTATTTT	CASSRAHGDTQYF
TRBV3-1/TRBV3-2	TRBJ1-1	NA	NA	TGTGCCAGCAGCCAAGAGGGGCGCAAAACTGAAGCTTTCTTT	CASSQEGRKTEAFF
TRBV9	TRBJ2-1	TRBD1	once	TGTGCCAGCAGCTCCCTCGGAAGGGGACAGTACAATGAGCAGTTCTTC	CASSSLGRGQYNEQFF
TRBV19	TRBJ1-6	NA	NA	TGTGCCAGCCGCGAGAGCTCCTATAATTCACCCCTCCACTTT	CASRESSYNSPLHF
TRBV6-2/TRBV6-3	TRBJ1-2	NA	NA	TGTGCCAGCAGTTACGGGGCCACTAATGGCTACACCTTC	CASSYGATNGYTF
TRBV19	TRBJ1-6	NA	NA	TGTGCCAGTAGTATGGGGCAGGGTAGCAATAATTCACCCCTCCACTTT	CASSMGQGSNNSPLHF
TRBV9	TRBJ1-3	NA	NA	TGTGCCAGCAGCTTCGTGGACAGCTTCTCTGGAAACACCATATATTTT	CASSFVDSFSGNTIYF
TRBV10-3	TRBJ2-1	TRBD2	NA	TGTGCCATCAGTAATAGCGGGACGTCCTACAATGAGCAGTTCTTC	CAISNSGTSYNEQFF
TRBV9	TRBJ1-5	NA	NA	TGTGCCAGCAGCGTTCAGGGGAATCAGCCCCAGCATTTT	CASSVQGNQPQHF
TRBV20-1	TRBJ1-1	NA	NA	TGCAGTGCTAGTGGGGTACAGGGAATCACTGAAGCTTTCTTT	CSASGVQGITEAFF
TRBV18	TRBJ2-1	NA	NA	TGTGCCAGCTCACCTGGGGGGGCCCCCTCCAATGAGCAGTTCTTC	CASSPGGAPSNEQFF
TRBV14	TRBJ2-1	TRBD2	NA	TGTGCCAGCAGCCAAGCGGGAGGTCCCTGGGATGAGCAGTTCTTC	CASSQAGGPWDEQFF
TRBV6-5	TRBJ2-1	TRBD1	NA	TGTGCCAGCAGTTACCCTAGGACAGGGGGCAACAATGAGCAGTTCTTC	CASSYPRTGGNNEQFF
TRBV4-1	TRBJ2-1	TRBD2	NA	TGCGCCAGCAGCCAAGCCTGGGGAGGGCCCTCTCCTGAGCAGTTCTTC	CASSQAWGGPSPEQFF
TRBV4-2	TRBJ1-4	TRBD1	few	TGTGCCAGCAGCTCCTTCACCGGACAGGGGGCTGAAAAACTGTTTTTT	CASSSFTGQGAEKLFF